This T cell receptor (beta chain) was documented in a study of T cells in Graves' hyperthyroidism and ophthalmopathy. At the level of the study: Peripheral blood was collected at initial diagnosis, before any treatment. Whole-study results and caveats: In blood, most of the thyroid clonotypes expanded above 0.001 were also present.

This clonotype was counted at least ten times. Its antigen is not known. Among the patients, aged 18 to 65, hyperthyroidism was newly diagnosed and had lasted under 2 months. It was approximately 9.7 ml of fresh peripheral blood that supplied the PBMCs. Amplification of TCR beta CDR3 regions used RNA as the template. In the first-round RT-PCR of the TCR CDR3, the HTBI primer set was used. TCRdb called the multiplex PCR reads again in MiXCR, with one record for every CDR3 protein. The data hold about 680,000 distinct CDR3 sequences, with roughly a third observed a single time. Germline CDR1 is MNHEY and CDR2 is SVGAGI. V lost 2 bases and J lost 9, with 11 bases in between. The CDR3 loop spans 14 amino acids.

Sequencing was performed on blood. The genes are TRBV6-5 and TRBJ1-6; no clear D gene. This receptor was obtained from a woman in her thirties or forties with Graves' hyperthyroidism. CDR3 amino acids: CASSYAGFRSPLHF. CDR3 coding DNA: TGTGCCAGCAGTTACGCGGGGTTCCGTTCACCCCTCCACTTT.